The entry below gives a single T cell receptor beta chain sequence along with its context. The CDR3 sequence is 12 residues long. Trimming shortened V by 6 bases and J by 8 bases, and 13 bases separated the two germline ends. In germline, CDR1 is LNHDA, CDR2 SQIVND (reference sequence). The sample comes from a study of blood T cell repertoires in COVID-19. Whole-study context: Acute and convalescent COVID-19 specimens originated in the United States, Italy and Spain.

In the authors' workflow: Estimates of nucleated cell counts were drawn from the amplification of reference gene primers. The method was immunoSEQ multiplex PCR; TCRdb's version includes in-frame clones alone and lacks a portion of them. Clone size and the V and J calls come from that table; the DNA yielded D and trimming. The data hold 140,000 to 150,000 clones, with approximately 90% observed a single time. Sequencing was performed on peripheral blood. This chain links TRBV19 with TRBJ1-1, with D maybe TRBD1 (5 bases). This TCR came from a man aged 55 to 70 with active or convalescent COVID-19. Here the CDR3 reads CASRRGWGEAFF. The DNA for the CDR3 is TGTGCCAGTAGAAGGGGTTGGGGCGAAGCTTTCTTT.